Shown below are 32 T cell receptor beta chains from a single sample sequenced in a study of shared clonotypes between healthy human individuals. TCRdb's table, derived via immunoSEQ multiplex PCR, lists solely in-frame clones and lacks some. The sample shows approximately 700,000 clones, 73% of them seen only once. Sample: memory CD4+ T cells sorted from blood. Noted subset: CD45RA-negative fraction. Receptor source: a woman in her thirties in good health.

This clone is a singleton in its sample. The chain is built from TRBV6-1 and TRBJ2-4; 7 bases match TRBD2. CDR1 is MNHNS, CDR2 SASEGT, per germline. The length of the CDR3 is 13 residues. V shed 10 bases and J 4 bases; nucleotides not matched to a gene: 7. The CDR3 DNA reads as TGTGCCACCTTAGCGGGTCTGAAAAACATTCAGTACTTC. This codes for CATLAGLKNIQYF.

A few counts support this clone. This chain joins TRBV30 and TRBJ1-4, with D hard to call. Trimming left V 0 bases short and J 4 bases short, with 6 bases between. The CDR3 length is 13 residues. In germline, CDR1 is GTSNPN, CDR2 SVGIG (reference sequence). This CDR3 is CAWSVRLNEKLFF. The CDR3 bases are TGTGCCTGGAGTGTACGCCTTAATGAAAAACTGTTTTTT. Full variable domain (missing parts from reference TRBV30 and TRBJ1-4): SQTIHQWPATLVQPVGSPLSLECTVEGTSNPNLYWYRQAAGRGLQLLFYSVGIGQISSEVPQNLSASRPQDRQFILSSKKLLLSDSGFYLCAWSVRLNEKLFFGSGTQLSVL.

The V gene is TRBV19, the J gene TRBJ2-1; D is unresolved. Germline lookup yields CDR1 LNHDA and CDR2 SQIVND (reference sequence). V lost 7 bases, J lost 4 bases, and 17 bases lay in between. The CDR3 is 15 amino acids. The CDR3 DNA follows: TGTGCCAGTACCCCAGACGGAAATCTTTACAATGAGCAGTTCTTC. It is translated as CASTPDGNLYNEQFF.

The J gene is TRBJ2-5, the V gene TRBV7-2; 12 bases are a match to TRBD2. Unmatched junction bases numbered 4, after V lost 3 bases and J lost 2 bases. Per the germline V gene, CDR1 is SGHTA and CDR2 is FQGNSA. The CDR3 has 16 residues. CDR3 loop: CASSLGLAGSQETQYF. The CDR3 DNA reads TGTGCCAGCAGCTTGGGACTAGCGGGCAGTCAAGAGACCCAGTACTTC. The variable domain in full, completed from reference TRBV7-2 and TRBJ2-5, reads GAGVSQSPSNKVTEKGKDVELRCDPISGHTALYWYRQSLGQGLEFLIYFQGNSAPDKSGLPSDRFSAERTGGSVSTLTIQRTQQEDSAVYLCASSLGLAGSQETQYFGPGTRLLVL.

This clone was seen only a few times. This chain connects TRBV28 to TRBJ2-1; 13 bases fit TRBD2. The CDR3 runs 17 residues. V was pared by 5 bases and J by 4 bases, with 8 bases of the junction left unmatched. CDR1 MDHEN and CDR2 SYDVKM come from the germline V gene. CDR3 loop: CASSPSPGLAGYNEQFF. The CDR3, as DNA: TGTGCCAGCAGTCCCAGCCCGGGACTAGCGGGATACAATGAGCAGTTCTTC.

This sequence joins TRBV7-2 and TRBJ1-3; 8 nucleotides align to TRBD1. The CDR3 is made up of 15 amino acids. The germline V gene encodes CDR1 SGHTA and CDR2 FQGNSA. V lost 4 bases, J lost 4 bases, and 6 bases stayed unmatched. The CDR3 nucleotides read TGTGCCAGCAGCTGGGGACAGGCTTGGGGAAACACCATATATTTT. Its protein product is CASSWGQAWGNTIYF. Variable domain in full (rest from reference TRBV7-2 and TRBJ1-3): GAGVSQSPSNKVTEKGKDVELRCDPISGHTALYWYRQSLGQGLEFLIYFQGNSAPDKSGLPSDRFSAERTGGSVSTLTIQRTQQEDSAVYLCASSWGQAWGNTIYFGEGSWLTVV.

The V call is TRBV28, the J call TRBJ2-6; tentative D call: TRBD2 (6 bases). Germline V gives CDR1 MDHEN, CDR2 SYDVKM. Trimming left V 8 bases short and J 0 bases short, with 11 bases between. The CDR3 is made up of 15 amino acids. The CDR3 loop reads CASHAGSSGANVLTF. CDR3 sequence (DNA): TGTGCCAGCCACGCGGGGAGCTCTGGGGCCAACGTCCTGACTTTC.

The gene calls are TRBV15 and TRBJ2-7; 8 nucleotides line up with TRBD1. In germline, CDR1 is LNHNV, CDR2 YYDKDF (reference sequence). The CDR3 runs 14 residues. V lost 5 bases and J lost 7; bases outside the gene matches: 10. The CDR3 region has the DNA TGTGCCACCAGCGTCGGACAGGGCGCTGGGGAGCAGTACTTC. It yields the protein CATSVGQGAGEQYF.

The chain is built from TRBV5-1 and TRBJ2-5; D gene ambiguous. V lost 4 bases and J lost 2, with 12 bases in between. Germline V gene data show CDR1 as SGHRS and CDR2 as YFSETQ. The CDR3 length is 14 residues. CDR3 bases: TGCGCCAGCAGCCTGATGGGCAGACAAGAGACCCAGTACTTC. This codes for CASSLMGRQETQYF.

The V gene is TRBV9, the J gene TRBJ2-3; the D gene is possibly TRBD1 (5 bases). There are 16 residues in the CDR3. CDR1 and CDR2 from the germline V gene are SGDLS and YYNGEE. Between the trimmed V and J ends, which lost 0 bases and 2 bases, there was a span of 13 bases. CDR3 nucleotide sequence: TGTGCCAGCAGCGTAGGTGGGGCCAGGTACACAGATACGCAGTATTTT. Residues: CASSVGGARYTDTQYF.

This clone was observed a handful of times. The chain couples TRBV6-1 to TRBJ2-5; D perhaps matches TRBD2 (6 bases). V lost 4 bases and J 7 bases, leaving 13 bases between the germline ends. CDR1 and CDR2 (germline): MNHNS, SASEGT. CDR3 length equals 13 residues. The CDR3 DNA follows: TGTGCCAGCAGTGCGGGACTTTCTGGGACCCAGTACTTC. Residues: CASSAGLSGTQYF.

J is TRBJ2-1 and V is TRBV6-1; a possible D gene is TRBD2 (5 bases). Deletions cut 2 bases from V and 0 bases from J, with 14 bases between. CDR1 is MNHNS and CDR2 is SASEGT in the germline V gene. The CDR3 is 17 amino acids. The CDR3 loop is CASSESRGYSSYNEQFF. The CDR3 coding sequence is TGTGCCAGCAGTGAATCACGAGGGTACAGCTCCTACAATGAGCAGTTCTTC.

The CDR3 DNA sequence: TGCGCCAGCAGCCAAGGACGGTCTGAGATCTACGAGCAGTACTTC. Translating gives CASSQGRSEIYEQYF. The rearrangement links TRBV4-1 to TRBJ2-7, with D uncertain. Per the germline V gene, CDR1 is MGHRA and CDR2 is YSYEKL. This CDR3 has 15 residues. Between the trimmed V and J ends, which lost 1 base and 3 bases, there was a span of 13 bases.

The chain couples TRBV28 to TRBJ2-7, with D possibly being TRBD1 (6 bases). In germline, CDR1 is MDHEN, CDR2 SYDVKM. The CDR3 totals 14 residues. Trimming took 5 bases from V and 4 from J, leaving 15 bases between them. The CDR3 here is CASSGSGHLYEQYF. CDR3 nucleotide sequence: TGTGCCAGCAGTGGTTCGGGACACCTTTACGAGCAGTACTTC. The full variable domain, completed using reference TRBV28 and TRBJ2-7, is DVKVTQSSRYLVKRTGEKVFLECVQDMDHENMFWYRQDPGLGLRLIYFSYDVKMKEKGDIPEGYSVSREKKERFSLILESASTNQTSMYLCASSGSGHLYEQYFGPGTRLTVT.

In nucleotides, the CDR3 is TGCGCCAGCAGCTTGGTTGCGGGAGGACGCACCGGGGAGCTGTTTTTT. Translating gives CASSLVAGGRTGELFF. The J gene is TRBJ2-2, the V gene TRBV5-1, with 8 bases that match TRBD2. The CDR3 sequence is 16 residues long. From germline, CDR1 is SGHRS and CDR2 YFSETQ. Trimming took 0 bases from V and 4 from J; bases not matched to a gene: 5.

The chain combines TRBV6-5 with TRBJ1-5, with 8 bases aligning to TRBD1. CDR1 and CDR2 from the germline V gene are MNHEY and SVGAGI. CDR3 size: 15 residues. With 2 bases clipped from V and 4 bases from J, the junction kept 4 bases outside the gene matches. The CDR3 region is CASSYTTGANQPQHF. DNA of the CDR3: TGTGCCAGCAGTTACACGACAGGGGCGAATCAGCCCCAGCATTTT.

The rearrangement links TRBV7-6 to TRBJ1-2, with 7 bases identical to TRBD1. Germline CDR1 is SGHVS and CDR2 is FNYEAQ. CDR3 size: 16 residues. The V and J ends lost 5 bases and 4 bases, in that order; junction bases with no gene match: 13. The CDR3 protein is CASSERSGTDVYGYTF. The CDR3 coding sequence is TGTGCCAGCAGCGAACGATCCGGGACAGATGTCTATGGCTACACCTTC.

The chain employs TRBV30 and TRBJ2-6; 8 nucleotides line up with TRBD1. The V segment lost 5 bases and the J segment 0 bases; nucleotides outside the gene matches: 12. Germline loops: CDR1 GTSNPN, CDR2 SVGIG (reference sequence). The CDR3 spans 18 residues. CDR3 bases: TGTGCCTGGGTACCCCCTGGGACAGGTTACTCTGGGGCCAACGTCCTGACTTTC. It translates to CAWVPPGTGYSGANVLTF.

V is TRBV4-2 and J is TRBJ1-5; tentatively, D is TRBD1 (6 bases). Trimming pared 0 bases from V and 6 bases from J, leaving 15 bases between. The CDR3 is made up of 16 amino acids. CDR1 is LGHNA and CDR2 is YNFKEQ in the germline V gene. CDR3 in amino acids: CASSQDLRGLIQPQHF. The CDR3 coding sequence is TGTGCCAGCAGCCAAGATTTGAGGGGGTTAATTCAGCCCCAGCATTTT.

CDR3: CASSLLGQDTEAFF. CDR3 nucleotide sequence: TGCGCCAGCAGCTTACTGGGACAGGACACTGAAGCTTTCTTT. The chain links TRBV5-1 to TRBJ1-1, with 8 bases fitting TRBD1. Germline loops: CDR1 SGHRS, CDR2 YFSETQ. Trimming at V came to 2 bases and at J to 3 bases, leaving 3 bases not matched to a gene. The CDR3 is made up of 14 amino acids.

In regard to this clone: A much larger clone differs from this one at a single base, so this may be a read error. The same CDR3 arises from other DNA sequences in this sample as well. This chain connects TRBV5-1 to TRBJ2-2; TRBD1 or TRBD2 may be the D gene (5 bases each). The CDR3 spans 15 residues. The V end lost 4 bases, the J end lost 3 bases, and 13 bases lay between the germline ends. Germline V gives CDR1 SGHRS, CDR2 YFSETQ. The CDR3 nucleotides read TGCGCCAGCAGCCCCGGGACGGAGCACACCGGGGAGCTGTTTTTT. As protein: CASSPGTEHTGELFF.

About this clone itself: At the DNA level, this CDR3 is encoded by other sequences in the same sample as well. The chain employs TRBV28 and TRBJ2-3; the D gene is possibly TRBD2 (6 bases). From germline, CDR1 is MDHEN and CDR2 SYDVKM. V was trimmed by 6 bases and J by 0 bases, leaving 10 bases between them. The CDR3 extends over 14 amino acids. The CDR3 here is CASRAGTSTDTQYF. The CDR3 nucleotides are TGTGCCAGCAGGGCCGGGACTAGCACAGATACGCAGTATTTT.

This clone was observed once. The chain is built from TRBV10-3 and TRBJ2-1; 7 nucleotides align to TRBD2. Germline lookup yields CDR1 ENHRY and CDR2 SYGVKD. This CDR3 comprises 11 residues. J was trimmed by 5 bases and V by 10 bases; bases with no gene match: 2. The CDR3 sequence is CATGTNNEQFF. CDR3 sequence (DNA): TGTGCCACCGGGACTAACAATGAGCAGTTCTTC.

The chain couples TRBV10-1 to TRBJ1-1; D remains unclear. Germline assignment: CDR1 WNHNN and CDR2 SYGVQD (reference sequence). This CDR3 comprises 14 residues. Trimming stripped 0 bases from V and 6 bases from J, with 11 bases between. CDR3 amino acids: CASSESGDWAEAFF. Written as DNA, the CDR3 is TGCGCCAGCAGTGAGTCGGGCGATTGGGCTGAAGCTTTCTTT.

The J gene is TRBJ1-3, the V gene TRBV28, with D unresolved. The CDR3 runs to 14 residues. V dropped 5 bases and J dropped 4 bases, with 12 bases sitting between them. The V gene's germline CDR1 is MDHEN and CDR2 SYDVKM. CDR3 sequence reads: CASSLSNSGNTIYF. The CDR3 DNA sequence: TGTGCCAGCAGTCTAAGTAACTCCGGAAACACCATATATTTT.

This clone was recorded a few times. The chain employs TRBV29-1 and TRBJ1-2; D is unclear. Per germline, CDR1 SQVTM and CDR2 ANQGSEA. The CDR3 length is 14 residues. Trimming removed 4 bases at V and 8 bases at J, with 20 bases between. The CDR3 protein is CSVGYGSNNGGYTF. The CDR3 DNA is TGCAGCGTTGGTTACGGTAGTAACAACGGGGGCTACACCTTC.

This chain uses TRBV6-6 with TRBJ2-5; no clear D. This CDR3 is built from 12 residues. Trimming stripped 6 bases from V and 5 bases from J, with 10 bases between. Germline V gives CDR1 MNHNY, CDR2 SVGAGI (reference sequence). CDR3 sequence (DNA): TGTGCCAGCAGCCAGATGTACGAGACCCAGTACTTC. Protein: CASSQMYETQYF.

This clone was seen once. The CDR3, as DNA: TGTGCCAGCAGCTTGGGTGTGAGTCGTGGAAACACCATATATTTT. Protein: CASSLGVSRGNTIYF. This chain connects TRBV5-6 to TRBJ1-3; unclear D gene. Trimming removed 0 bases from V and 3 bases from J, with 10 bases in between. Germline values: CDR1 SGHDT, CDR2 YYEEEE. CDR3 length equals 15 residues.

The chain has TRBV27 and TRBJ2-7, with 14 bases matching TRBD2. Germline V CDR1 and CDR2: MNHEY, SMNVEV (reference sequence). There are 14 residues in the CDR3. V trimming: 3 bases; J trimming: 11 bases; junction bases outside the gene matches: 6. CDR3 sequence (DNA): TGTGCCAGCAGTTTGGGACTAGCGGGAGACTTGAAGTACTTC. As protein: CASSLGLAGDLKYF.

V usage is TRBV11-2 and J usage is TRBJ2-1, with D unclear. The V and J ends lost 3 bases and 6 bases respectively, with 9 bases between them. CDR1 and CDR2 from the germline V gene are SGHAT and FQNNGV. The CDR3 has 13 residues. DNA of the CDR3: TGTGCCAGCAGCTTCGGTAGAGGCAATGAGCAGTTCTTC. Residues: CASSFGRGNEQFF. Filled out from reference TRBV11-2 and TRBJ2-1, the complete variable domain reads EAGVAQSPRYKIIEKRQSVAFWCNPISGHATLYWYQQILGQGPKLLIQFQNNGVVDDSQLPKDRFSAERLKGVDSTLKIQPAKLEDSAVYLCASSFGRGNEQFFGPGTRLTVL.

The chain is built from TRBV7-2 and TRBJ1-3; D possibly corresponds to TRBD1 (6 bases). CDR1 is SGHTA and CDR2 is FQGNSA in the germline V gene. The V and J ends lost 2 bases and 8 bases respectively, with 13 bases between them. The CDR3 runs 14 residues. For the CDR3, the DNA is TGTGCCAGCAGCTTAATGGGGGCAGGAGACACCATATATTTT. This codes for CASSLMGAGDTIYF. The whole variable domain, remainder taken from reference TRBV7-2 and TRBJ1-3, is GAGVSQSPSNKVTEKGKDVELRCDPISGHTALYWYRQSLGQGLEFLIYFQGNSAPDKSGLPSDRFSAERTGGSVSTLTIQRTQQEDSAVYLCASSLMGAGDTIYFGEGSWLTVV.

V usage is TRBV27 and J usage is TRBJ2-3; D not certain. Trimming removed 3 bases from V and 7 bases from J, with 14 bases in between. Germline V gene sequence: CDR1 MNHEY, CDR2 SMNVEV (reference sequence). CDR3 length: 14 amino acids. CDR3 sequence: CASSLMALQNTQYF. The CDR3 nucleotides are TGTGCCAGCAGTTTGATGGCTCTCCAGAATACGCAGTATTTT.